These 28 T cell receptor beta chains originate from one sample sequenced in a study of prognosis after radiotherapy for stage I lung cancer. Two-round multiplex PCR amplified TCR beta CDR3 from genomic DNA. It was primers specific to each TRBV and TRBJ gene that first-round PCR used. TCRdb re-called the multiplex PCR reads with MiXCR, one entry per CDR3 protein. The table has 30,000 to 40,000 distinct CDR3 sequences, around 30% seen once; the top ten hold 25% to 30%. The source material was PBMCs, sampled before or after stereotactic body radiation therapy (not recorded which). The receptors derive from a donor at least 50 years old with non-small cell lung cancer.

This clonotype came up many times. V is TRBV20-1 and J is TRBJ2-3; the D is unclear. Trimming removed 7 bases from V and 4 bases from J, with 12 bases in between. The V gene's germline CDR1 is DFQATT and CDR2 SNEGSKA (reference sequence). The CDR3 has 12 amino acids. CDR3 DNA sequence: TGCAGTGTTCGGCCAGCTCCAGATACGCAGTATTTT. It encodes CSVRPAPDTQYF.

With regard to this clonotype: A much larger clone lies a single base off, so this may be a read error. The chain carries TRBV11-2 and TRBJ2-6, with D tentatively TRBD1 (5 bases). Germline CDR1 SGHAT, CDR2 FQNNGV. The CDR3 is 16 amino acids. This CDR3 is CASSSRLSSGASVLTF. The DNA of the CDR3 is TGTGCCAGCAGCTCCCGACTGAGCTCTGGGGCCAGCGTCCTGACTTTC.

For this clonotype: At one of its ends the junction is not consistent with the germline gene, which may arise from a read error. The J gene is TRBJ2-1, the V gene TRBV24-1; D not resolved. The V gene's germline CDR1 is KGHDR and CDR2 SFDVKD. This CDR3 contains 11 residues. Written as DNA, the CDR3 is TGTGCCACCAGTGTCCTCCATGAGCAGTTGTTC. It codes for CATSVLHEQLF.

This clonotype was seen a few times. Being one base from a much bigger clone, this may be a read error. The CDR3 sequence: CARRGVGNTEAFF. The CDR3 region has the DNA TGTGCCAGAAGAGGGGTAGGAAACACTGAAGCTTTCTTT. The rearrangement links TRBV6-2 or TRBV6-3 to TRBJ1-1; perhaps TRBD1 as D (5 bases). The CDR3 loop spans 13 amino acids. Trimming removed 9 bases at V and 2 bases at J, with 13 bases between. CDR1 MNHEY and CDR2 SVGEGT come from the germline V gene.

This clonotype occurred many times. The V gene is TRBV20-1, the J gene TRBJ2-3, with a weak D call TRBD1 (5 bases). Germline CDR1 reads DFQATT; CDR2 reads SNEGSKA (reference sequence). V was clipped by 3 bases and J by 0 bases, with 13 bases between them. The CDR3 sequence is 15 residues long. The CDR3 nucleotides read TGCAGTGCTAGTTCAGGGTCAATCAGCACAGATACGCAGTATTTT. Amino acid sequence: CSASSGSISTDTQYF.

This clonotype was seen many times. V usage is TRBV4-1 and J usage is TRBJ2-1; 14 bases are a match to TRBD2. Germline trimming cut 1 base from V and 1 base from J; bases unmatched to any gene: 0. The CDR3 consists of 17 residues. Germline values: CDR1 MGHRA, CDR2 YSYEKL. CDR3 protein: CASSQGLAGGSYNEQFF. The CDR3 DNA follows: TGCGCCAGCAGCCAAGGACTAGCGGGGGGGTCCTACAATGAGCAGTTCTTC.

This clonotype has a count of ten or more. The V call is TRBV7-9, the J call TRBJ2-5; D is perhaps TRBD1 or TRBD2 (5 bases each). The length of the CDR3 is 15 residues. Germline lookup yields CDR1 SEHNR and CDR2 FQNEAQ (reference sequence). Trimming cost V 1 base and J 0 bases, with 9 bases left between them. The CDR3 nucleotides are TGTGCCAGCAGCTTAGGGGGACGGGACCAAGAGACCCAGTACTTC. This translates into CASSLGGRDQETQYF.

This clonotype has a count of ten or more. The chain is built from TRBV9 and TRBJ1-2; TRBD1 agrees at 9 bases. The CDR3 spans 17 residues. V was pared by 0 bases and J by 1 base, with 7 bases of the junction left unmatched. Germline loops: CDR1 SGDLS, CDR2 YYNGEE. CDR3 coding DNA: TGTGCCAGCAGCGTAGGCTACGGGACAGGGTTTAACTATGGCTACACCTTC. Protein sequence: CASSVGYGTGFNYGYTF.

The sample holds many counts of this clonotype. V is TRBV18 and J is TRBJ2-2; D not resolved. CDR3 length: 12 residues. Germline V gene data show CDR1 as KGHSH and CDR2 as LQKENI. Trimming took 5 bases from V and 1 from J, leaving 2 bases between them. This chain's CDR3 is CASSKNTGELFF. The CDR3 DNA reads as TGTGCCAGCTCAAAGAACACCGGGGAGCTGTTTTTT.

This clonotype was detected many times. V gene TRBV20-1 combines with J gene TRBJ1-5, with a tentative D call TRBD1 (6 bases). This CDR3 comprises 13 residues. V gave up 3 bases and J gave up 3 bases, with 9 bases separating them. Germline-derived CDR1 and CDR2 are DFQATT and SNEGSKA (reference sequence). The CDR3 region is CSASDRPNQPQHF. Here the CDR3 DNA reads TGCAGTGCTAGTGACAGGCCCAATCAGCCCCAGCATTTT.

This clonotype occurred many times. The genes are TRBV6-4 and TRBJ1-6; D is ambiguous. The length of the CDR3 is 14 residues. Germline V lookup: CDR1 MRHNA, CDR2 SNTAGT. V lost 8 bases to trimming and J lost 6 bases, with 14 bases between them. The DNA for the CDR3 is TGTGCCAGCCGACCGGGCACGGGTAATTCACCCCTCCACTTT. Translating it yields CASRPGTGNSPLHF.

This clonotype was detected ten times or more. The chain joins TRBV7-8 to TRBJ1-3; TRBD1 might be the D (5 bases). V gave up 7 bases and J gave up 3 bases, with 31 bases separating them. The CDR3 contains 20 residues. Germline CDR1 is SGHVS and CDR2 is FQNEAQ. The CDR3 loop reads CASTPSLLLTQGLFGNTIYF. The DNA of the CDR3 is TGTGCCAGCACTCCGTCCCTCCTTCTCACTCAGGGATTATTTGGAAACACCATATATTTT. Together with reference TRBV7-8 and TRBJ1-3, the CDR3 gives the full variable domain: GAGVSQSPRYKVAKRGQDVALRCDPISGHVSLFWYQQALGQGPEFLTYFQNEAQLDKSGLPSDRFFAERPEGSVSTLKIQRTQQEDSAVYLCASTPSLLLTQGLFGNTIYFGEGSWLTVV.

This clonotype is medium-sized within its sample. The V call is TRBV6-1, the J call TRBJ1-6, with D unclear. Per the germline V gene, CDR1 is MNHNS and CDR2 is SASEGT. CDR3 length equals 16 residues. With 6 bases removed from V and 0 bases from J, the gap between germline ends came to 12 bases. The CDR3 spells CASSETGSSYNSPLHF. The CDR3 DNA sequence: TGTGCCAGCAGCGAGACCGGGAGCTCCTATAATTCACCCCTCCACTTT.

This clonotype turned up a few times. The chain carries TRBV28 and TRBJ1-2; D call uncertain. Trimming left V 1 base short and J 5 bases short, with 11 bases between. Germline V gene lookup returns CDR1 MDHEN and CDR2 SYDVKM. The CDR3 consists of 14 residues. The CDR3 nucleotides read TGTGCCAGCAGTTTATTGTTCGAGGGATATGGCTACACCTTC. Translated, it gives CASSLLFEGYGYTF.

The chain links TRBV3-1 to TRBJ1-1; possibly TRBD1 for D (6 bases). V was pared by 1 base and J by 3 bases, with 15 bases between. The CDR3 loop spans 16 amino acids. Germline CDR1 LGHDT, CDR2 YNNKEL (reference sequence). The CDR3 is CASSQAGAGRYTEAFF. The CDR3 bases are TGTGCCAGCAGCCAAGCGGGGGCGGGGAGGTACACTGAAGCTTTCTTT. Based on the CDR3 plus reference TRBV3-1 and TRBJ1-1, the full variable domain is DTAVSQTPKYLVTQMGNDKSIKCEQNLGHDTMYWYKQDSKKFLKIMFSYNNKELIINETVPNRFSPKSPDKAHLNLHINSLELGDSAVYFCASSQAGAGRYTEAFFGQGTRLTVV.

A note on this clonotype: Given a much more abundant clone one base away, this may be a read error. The CDR3 region is CASSHAFQPQNF. DNA for the CDR3: TGTGCCAGCAGCCATGCGTTTCAGCCCCAGAATTTT. This rearrangement joins TRBV7-2 to TRBJ1-5; no reliable D call. Germline-derived CDR1 and CDR2 are SGHTA and FQGNSA. The CDR3 runs 12 residues.

The chain has TRBV7-8 and TRBJ2-7; the match to TRBD1 covers 10 bases. In germline, CDR1 is SGHVS, CDR2 FQNEAQ. The V and J ends lost 2 bases and 5 bases, in that order; junction bases with no gene match: 3. CDR3 length equals 14 residues. The CDR3 protein is CASSLRTGGDEQYF. As DNA, the CDR3 is TGTGCCAGCAGCTTACGGACAGGGGGTGACGAGCAGTACTTC.

The J gene is TRBJ1-5, the V gene TRBV6-5; D possibly corresponds to TRBD1 (6 bases). Germline V gene sequence: CDR1 MNHEY, CDR2 SVGAGI. The CDR3 runs 19 residues. The V end lost 0 bases, the J end lost 4 bases, and 22 bases lay between the germline ends. This CDR3 is CASSYSISGRGLGNQPQHF. The CDR3 nucleotides read TGTGCCAGCAGTTACTCGATATCGGGCAGGGGCTTGGGTAATCAGCCCCAGCATTTT.

The chain recombines TRBV6-2 or TRBV6-3 with TRBJ1-6, with TRBD1 matching over 10 bases. This CDR3 is 19 amino acids long. Germline CDR1 is MNHEY and CDR2 is SVGEGT. Germline trimming cut 6 bases from V and 2 bases from J; bases unmatched to any gene: 13. Written as DNA, the CDR3 is TGTGCCAGCAGCTCCTCGACAGGGGGCGAGGAAACCTATAATTCACCCCTCCACTTT. This translates into CASSSSTGGEETYNSPLHF.

This clonotype was seen at least ten times. V usage is TRBV12-3 or TRBV12-4 and J usage is TRBJ1-2, with 7 bases lining up with TRBD1. This CDR3 comprises 15 residues. Trimming removed 2 bases from V and 2 bases from J; junction bases left unmatched: 5. CDR3 nucleotide sequence: TGTGCCAGCAGTTTACTAGTCAGGGGGAACTATGGCTACACCTTC. Amino acids: CASSLLVRGNYGYTF.

This clonotype was seen many times. This rearrangement joins TRBV7-9 to TRBJ2-3; a possible D gene is TRBD1 (5 bases). The length of the CDR3 is 14 residues. The V and J ends lost 3 bases and 6 bases respectively, with 13 bases between them. Germline V gene lookup returns CDR1 SEHNR and CDR2 FQNEAQ (reference sequence). Here the CDR3 DNA reads TGTGCCAGCAGCTTGGGGCCCCCCAGGGATACGCAGTATTTT. Its translation is CASSLGPPRDTQYF.

This clonotype was seen repeatedly, ten times or more. V gene TRBV3-1 combines with J gene TRBJ1-1; D is ambiguous. Germline V gives CDR1 LGHDT, CDR2 YNNKEL (reference sequence). The V and J ends lost 1 base and 9 bases respectively, with 21 bases between them. The CDR3 spans 16 residues. CDR3 sequence: CASSQGDSGRLLQAFF. In DNA, the CDR3 is TGTGCCAGCAGCCAAGGAGATTCCGGCAGGTTGCTTCAAGCTTTCTTT.

Regarding this clonotype: A single base is all that separates this from a far larger clone, so a read error is likely. This chain connects TRBV7-9 to TRBJ2-7, with 11 bases aligning to TRBD1. The CDR3 runs to 14 residues. Germline CDR1 is SEHNR and CDR2 is FQNEAQ (reference sequence). The CDR3 DNA reads as TGTACCAGCAGCTTCGGACAGGGGGCTTCCGAGCAGTACTTC. As protein: CTSSFGQGASEQYF.

The chain joins TRBV6-5 to TRBJ2-3; 12 bases match TRBD1. The CDR3 sequence is 16 residues long. Germline values: CDR1 MNHEY, CDR2 SVGAGI. V gave up 4 bases and J gave up 4 bases; unmatched junction bases: 6. The CDR3: CASSLSGTGGADTQYF. The CDR3 DNA sequence: TGTGCCAGCAGTTTGAGCGGGACAGGGGGCGCAGATACGCAGTATTTT.

This clonotype was found many times. The chain has TRBV10-2 and TRBJ2-7, with D unclear. The CDR3 is 13 residues long. Germline-derived CDR1 and CDR2 are WSHSY and SAAADI. Trimming pared 8 bases from V and 7 bases from J, leaving 18 bases between. The CDR3 DNA sequence: TGCGCCAGCGGGCCACTCAAAATGGGGGAGCAGTACTTC. Protein sequence: CASGPLKMGEQYF.

This clonotype was recorded at least ten times. This chain joins TRBV20-1 and TRBJ1-1; D is ambiguous. The length of the CDR3 is 11 residues. V shed 5 bases and J shed 1 base, with 5 bases lying between them. Germline lookup yields CDR1 DFQATT and CDR2 SNEGSKA (reference sequence). CDR3 loop: CSAGKNTEAFF. CDR3 sequence (DNA): TGCAGTGCTGGGAAGAACACTGAAGCTTTCTTT.

The chain has TRBV6-2 or TRBV6-3 and TRBJ1-5, with D tentatively TRBD1 (6 bases). The CDR3 consists of 13 residues. V was clipped by 8 bases and J by 3 bases, with 11 bases between them. In germline, CDR1 is MNHEY, CDR2 SVGEGT. The CDR3 region has the DNA TGTGCCAGCGGAAGGGGGATCAATCAGCCCCAGCATTTT. This codes for CASGRGINQPQHF.

This clonotype was seen at least ten times. The chain employs TRBV30 and TRBJ1-1; D gene uncertain. CDR1 and CDR2 (germline): GTSNPN, SVGIG (reference sequence). V lost 5 bases and J 2 bases, leaving 9 bases between the germline ends. The CDR3 sequence is 12 residues long. The CDR3 reads CAWGRANTEAFF. The CDR3 DNA sequence: TGTGCCTGGGGACGGGCAAACACTGAAGCTTTCTTT.